A selection of T cell receptor beta chains follows, all from one sample in a study of PD-1 blockade in classical Hodgkin lymphoma. Clones were read by immunoSEQ multiplex PCR, and TCRdb kept only the in-frame ones, dropping some. The sample records about 97,000 clones, around 80% being singletons. Material: peripheral blood mononuclear cells (PBMCs), obtained at baseline. These receptors were obtained from a human donor with classical Hodgkin lymphoma. CDR3s include the opening cysteine and the closing phenylalanine or tryptophan. A D gene is named only where the DNA matches it firmly. Part of the rows lack a size; the others show once, few, many or a class for expanded clones.

>TRBV2|-|-|TRBJ1-5
CASAPGGSQPQHF
TGTGCCAGCGCCCCGGGGGGAAGTCAGCCCCAGCATTTT
>TRBV19|-|-|TRBJ1-4
CASGTQGLNEKLFF
TGTGCCAGTGGTACACAGGGACTAAATGAAAAACTGTTTTTT
>TRBV7-2|-|TRBD2|TRBJ2-5
CASSTSGTRRETQYF
TGTGCCAGCAGCACTAGCGGGACGAGGAGGGAGACCCAGTACTTC
>TRBV10-3|-|TRBD1|TRBJ1-1
CAISDPTGEGTEAFF
TGTGCCATCAGTGACCCCACAGGGGAAGGCACTGAAGCTTTCTTT
>TRBV19|-|TRBD2|TRBJ2-3
CASKQTSGSAQYF
TGTGCCAGTAAACAGACTAGCGGGAGCGCGCAGTATTTT
>TRBV19|-|-|TRBJ1-5
CASSMQREPQHF
TGTGCCAGTAGTATGCAGAGGGAGCCCCAGCATTTT
>TRBV7-9|-|TRBD2|TRBJ2-7
CASSATSVNYEQYF
TGTGCCAGCAGCGCGACTAGCGTAAACTACGAGCAGTACTTC
>TRBV5-1|once|TRBD2|TRBJ2-1
CASSLPRTSGSGEQFF
TGCGCCAGCAGCTTACCCCGGACTAGCGGGAGCGGTGAGCAGTTCTTC
>TRBV10-3|-|TRBD1|TRBJ2-7
CAISELTGGLSYEQYF
TGTGCCATCAGTGAGTTGACAGGGGGCTTATCCTACGAGCAGTACTTC
>TRBV9|-|-|TRBJ2-2
CASSVRQSSTGELFF
TGTGCCAGCAGCGTCAGACAGTCCTCTACCGGGGAGCTGTTTTTT
>TRBV28|once|TRBD2|TRBJ2-2
CASSLSLRPRAGGYTGELFF
TGTGCCAGCAGTTTATCCCTAAGGCCCAGGGCGGGAGGGTACACCGGGGAGCTGTTTTTT
>TRBV19|-|TRBD1|TRBJ1-2
CASTGTGATLIYGYTF
TGTGCCAGCACCGGGACAGGGGCCACGCTAATATATGGCTACACCTTC
>TRBV6-1|-|-|TRBJ1-5
CASSEVFGPQPQHF
TGTGCCAGCAGCGAAGTTTTTGGACCTCAGCCCCAGCATTTT
>TRBV7-9|-|-|TRBJ2-1
CASSPDLKNHEQFF
TGTGCCAGCAGCCCCGACTTGAAGAACCATGAGCAGTTCTTC
>TRBV13|once|-|TRBJ2-5
CASSPPQARGQETQYF
TGTGCCAGCAGCCCCCCCCAAGCGCGTGGGCAAGAGACCCAGTACTTC
>TRBV9|once|-|TRBJ2-2
CASSVVGFGTTGELFF
TGTGCCAGCAGCGTAGTAGGGTTCGGTACCACCGGGGAGCTGTTTTTT
>TRBV29-1|-|TRBD1|TRBJ1-2
CSATGGSFGYTF
TGCAGCGCGACAGGGGGCTCTTTTGGCTACACCTTC
>TRBV19|-|TRBD1|TRBJ1-5
CASSIPGQGARQPQHF
TGTGCCAGTAGTATACCGGGACAGGGGGCGAGGCAGCCCCAGCATTTT
>TRBV29-1|few|-|TRBJ2-5
CSVTDISWETQYF
TGCAGCGTTACCGACATTTCCTGGGAGACCCAGTACTTC
>TRBV6-5|-|-|TRBJ1-2
CASSSRSGDGYTF
TGTGCCAGCAGCTCCCGGTCTGGGGATGGCTACACCTTC
>TRBV21-1|-|-|TRBJ1-2
CASRPGNRMWGYTF
TGTGCCAGCCGACCCGGGAATCGGATGTGGGGCTACACCTTC
>TRBV5-1|-|-|TRBJ2-3
CASRTERPTDTQYF
TGCGCCTCAAGGACAGAACGCCCCACAGATACGCAGTATTTT
>TRBV10-3|-|-|TRBJ1-5
CAISESLRGVSNQPQHF
TGTGCCATCAGTGAGTCACTACGAGGGGTTAGCAATCAGCCCCAGCATTTT
>TRBV7-8|-|-|TRBJ1-5
CASSPGGTANQPQHF
TGTGCCAGCAGCCCCGGGGGGACTGCGAATCAGCCCCAGCATTTT
>TRBV30|once|-|TRBJ2-1
CAWNPTLNEQFF
TGTGCCTGGAACCCGACTCTCAATGAGCAGTTCTTC
>TRBV28|-|-|TRBJ2-1
CASGFQGREEQFF
TGTGCCAGCGGATTTCAGGGACGAGAGGAGCAGTTCTTC
>TRBV27|-|-|TRBJ2-7
CASSGPGRGRYEQYF
TGTGCCAGCAGTGGGCCCGGCAGGGGACGCTACGAGCAGTACTTC
>TRBV4-3|-|-|TRBJ2-7
CASSQEVHYEQYF
TGCGCCAGCAGCCAAGAGGTGCACTACGAGCAGTACTTC
>TRBV5-1|-|-|TRBJ2-2
CASRVDTGELFF
TGCGCCAGCAGGGTTGACACCGGGGAGCTGTTTTTT
>TRBV7-2|few|-|TRBJ2-5
CASSFSQETQYF
TGTGCCAGCAGCTTCAGCCAAGAGACCCAGTACTTC
>TRBV7-2|-|-|TRBJ2-1
CASSLAGEYNEQFF
TGTGCCAGCAGCTTAGCGGGAGAATACAATGAGCAGTTCTTC
>TRBV2|-|TRBD1|TRBJ2-3
CASSDRDRVSDTQYF
TGTGCCAGCAGTGACCGGGACAGGGTGTCAGATACGCAGTATTTT
>TRBV7-2|-|-|TRBJ1-2
CASSLDRGWDGYTF
TGTGCCAGCAGCTTAGACCGGGGTTGGGACGGCTACACCTTC
>TRBV30|-|-|TRBJ2-2
CAWRPPGRNTGELFF
TGTGCCTGGCGTCCCCCCGGGAGAAACACCGGGGAGCTGTTTTTT
>TRBV7-9|-|-|TRBJ1-2
CASSSYYGYTF
TGTGCCAGCAGTTCCTACTATGGCTACACCTTC
>TRBV5-1|-|-|TRBJ2-5
CASSLANREETQYF
TGCGCCAGCAGCTTGGCGAACAGGGAGGAGACCCAGTACTTC
>TRBV7-2|once|TRBD2|TRBJ2-3
CASSLELAGRGSDTQYF
TGTGCCAGCAGCTTAGAGCTAGCGGGGAGGGGCTCAGATACGCAGTATTTT
>TRBV19|-|-|TRBJ2-3
CASSGGRGGTDTQYF
TGTGCCAGTAGTGGGGGCAGGGGTGGCACAGATACGCAGTATTTT
>TRBV12-2|-|-|TRBJ2-5
CASRFTLWREDQETQYF
TGTGCAAGTCGCTTTACGCTCTGGCGGGAGGACCAAGAGACCCAGTACTTC
>TRBV5-4|-|TRBD1|TRBJ2-5
CASRGYRDSQETQYF
TGTGCCAGCAGGGGGTACCGGGACAGCCAAGAGACCCAGTACTTC
>TRBV18|-|TRBD1|TRBJ2-7
CATTAGTGNYEQYF
TGTGCCACCACCGCCGGGACAGGGAACTACGAGCAGTACTTC
>TRBV11-1|-|-|TRBJ1-2
CASSLEDGGYTF
TGTGCCAGCAGCTTAGAGGATGGGGGCTACACCTTC
>TRBV14|-|TRBD2|TRBJ2-2
CASSSRRAGGSGELFF
TGTGCCAGCAGCTCCCGGCGAGCGGGAGGGTCCGGGGAGCTGTTTTTT
>TRBV5-1|once|-|TRBJ2-5
CASSLAVGAGSQETQYF
TGCGCCAGCAGCTTGGCAGTGGGGGCCGGTAGCCAAGAGACCCAGTACTTC
>TRBV7-8|few|-|TRBJ2-5
CASSFRTGREETQYF
TGTGCCAGCAGCTTTCGTACAGGTCGTGAAGAGACCCAGTACTTC
>TRBV9|-|-|TRBJ1-1
CASSVGAGSLNTEAFF
TGTGCCAGCAGCGTAGGGGCAGGATCTCTGAACACTGAAGCTTTCTTT
>TRBV19|-|TRBD2|TRBJ2-7
CASVAGTSVYEQYF
TGTGCCAGCGTGGCCGGGACTAGCGTCTACGAGCAGTACTTC
>TRBV9|once|-|TRBJ2-4
CASSDGNIQYF
TGTGCCAGCAGCGACGGAAACATTCAGTACTTC